This T cell receptor (beta chain) comes out of a study of blood T cell repertoires in COVID-19. Turning to the study itself: The United States, Italy and Spain supplied acute and convalescent COVID-19 samples. PBMCs, B-cell-depleted T cells, or T cells were the source of the cDNA or gDNA that made up the material.

V lost 8 bases and J lost 5; bases outside the gene matches: 10. The CDR3 has 15 residues. This clone has a single count. In the authors' workflow: From reference gene primer amplification, estimates of nucleated cell counts were derived. Using immunoSEQ multiplex PCR, the repertoire was profiled, and TCRdb retains in-frame clones only, with some absent. Clonal size and the V and J genes are those of that table, whereas D and trimming came from the DNA. The profile covers some 43,000 clones, with roughly 80% appearing a single time and roughly 15% taken by the ten largest. Sequencing used peripheral blood. V usage is TRBV23-1 and J usage is TRBJ2-2; 8 bases agree with TRBD1. TRBV23-1 is an open reading frame, and its role is uncertain. The sequence came from a man aged 45-60 years with active or convalescent COVID-19. CDR3 nucleotides: TGCGCCAGCCGTAAAGGACAGGGCAAAACCGGGGAGCTGTTTTTT. Translating gives CASRKGQGKTGELFF.